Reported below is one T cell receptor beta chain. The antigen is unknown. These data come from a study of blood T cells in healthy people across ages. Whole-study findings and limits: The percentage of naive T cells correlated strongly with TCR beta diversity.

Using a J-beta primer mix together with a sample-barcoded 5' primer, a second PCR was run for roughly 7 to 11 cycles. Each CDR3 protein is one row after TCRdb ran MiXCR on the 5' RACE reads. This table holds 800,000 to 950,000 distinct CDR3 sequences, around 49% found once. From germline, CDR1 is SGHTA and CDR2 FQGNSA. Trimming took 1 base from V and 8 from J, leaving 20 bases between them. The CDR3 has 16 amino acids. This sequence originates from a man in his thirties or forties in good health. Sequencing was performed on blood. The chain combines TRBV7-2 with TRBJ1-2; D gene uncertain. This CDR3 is CASSLGTGTNRYGYTF. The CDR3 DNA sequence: TGTGCCAGCAGCTTAGGCACGGGAACAAATCGGTACGGCTACACCTTC.